This T cell receptor (beta chain) was identified during a study of blood T cell repertoires in COVID-19. Germline CDR1 and CDR2: ENHRY and SYGVKD. V lost 10 bases, J lost 6 bases, and 17 bases lay in between. The CDR3 loop spans 13 amino acids. TCRdb's copy holds only in-frame clones and misses some; the assay was immunoSEQ multiplex PCR. The sample lists fewer than 500,000 clones, around 87% seen once, with 1% to 1.3% in the top ten. This clonotype was obtained from a man between 25 and 39 years old who had recovered from COVID-19. Material for sequencing was PBMCs or T cells enriched from blood (not recorded which). The chain uses TRBV10-3 and TRBJ2-3; D perhaps matches TRBD2 (6 bases). The CDR3 sequence is CATLRGGTDTQYF. CDR3 in DNA: TGTGCCACTCTTCGTGGCGGGACCGATACGCAGTATTTT.